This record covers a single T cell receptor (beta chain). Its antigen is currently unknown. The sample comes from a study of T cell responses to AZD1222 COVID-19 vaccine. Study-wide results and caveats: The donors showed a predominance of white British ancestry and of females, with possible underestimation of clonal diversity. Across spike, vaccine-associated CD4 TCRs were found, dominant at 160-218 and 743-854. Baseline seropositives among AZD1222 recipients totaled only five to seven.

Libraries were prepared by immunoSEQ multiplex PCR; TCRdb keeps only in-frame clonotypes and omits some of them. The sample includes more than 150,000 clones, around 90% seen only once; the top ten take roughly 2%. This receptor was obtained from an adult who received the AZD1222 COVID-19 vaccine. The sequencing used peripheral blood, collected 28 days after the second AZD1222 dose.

The CDR3 is CASRSSGGSTDTQYF. DNA of the CDR3: TGTGCCAGCAGGTCTAGCGGGGGTAGCACAGATACGCAGTATTTT. The J gene is TRBJ2-3, the V gene TRBV5-4; TRBD2 matches at 10 bases. From germline, CDR1 is SGHNT and CDR2 YYREEE (reference sequence). The CDR3 is made up of 15 amino acids. V lost 5 bases, J lost 0 bases, and 3 bases stayed unmatched. The complete variable domain, with remaining parts taken from reference TRBV5-4 and TRBJ2-3, reads ETGVTQSPTHLIKTRGQQVTLRCSSQSGHNTVSWYQQALGQGPQFIFQYYREEENGRGNFPPRFSGLQFPNYSSELNVNALELDDSALYLCASRSSGGSTDTQYFGPGTRLTVL.